These T cell receptor beta chains were read from a single sample in a study of T cell changes during pregnancy in multiple sclerosis. Measured with immunoSEQ multiplex PCR; TCRdb has only the in-frame clones, and not every one. The table has almost 65,000 clones, approximately 92% seen once. This specimen was peripheral blood, taken in the first trimester of pregnancy. These receptors were taken from a female donor with multiple sclerosis, enrolled in a pregnancy study. CDR3s include the opening cysteine and the closing phenylalanine or tryptophan. The order of the fields is D gene, clone size, J gene, V gene, CDR3 DNA, CDR3 protein. D genes are given only for firm matches. Rows may omit the clone size; those that give it use once, few, many or a size class.

d_call: -
clone_size: -
j_call: TRBJ1-1
v_call: TRBV18
cdr3_nt: TGTGCCAGCTCCATCGGAGTCCCCCACACTGAAGCTTTCTTT
cdr3_aa: CASSIGVPHTEAFF

d_call: -
clone_size: -
j_call: TRBJ2-6
v_call: TRBV7-8
cdr3_nt: TGTGCCAGCAGCTTAGGACGGGTTGGCGGGGCCAACGTCCTGACTTTC
cdr3_aa: CASSLGRVGGANVLTF

d_call: TRBD2
clone_size: -
j_call: TRBJ2-2
v_call: TRBV4-1
cdr3_nt: TGCGCCAGCAGCCAATTTGGAGTAGCGGGAGTAGCGGGCACCGGGGAGCTGTTTTTT
cdr3_aa: CASSQFGVAGVAGTGELFF

d_call: -
clone_size: -
j_call: TRBJ2-7
v_call: TRBV6-6
cdr3_nt: TGTGCCACCACAGGCTTCTCCTCCTACGAGCAGTACTTC
cdr3_aa: CATTGFSSYEQYF

d_call: -
clone_size: -
j_call: TRBJ2-1
v_call: TRBV6-4
cdr3_nt: TGTGCCAGCAGCCAGGGGAGCGAGCAGTTCTTC
cdr3_aa: CASSQGSEQFF

d_call: TRBD1
clone_size: -
j_call: TRBJ1-5
v_call: TRBV28
cdr3_nt: TGTGCCAGCAAAGCGGGGTTAAAGGGACAGGGGCGAGGTCAGCCCCAGCATTTT
cdr3_aa: CASKAGLKGQGRGQPQHF

d_call: -
clone_size: -
j_call: TRBJ2-7
v_call: TRBV21-1
cdr3_nt: TGTGCCAGCAGCAAATGGGATGACAGGGAGCTTCACGAGCAGTACTTC
cdr3_aa: CASSKWDDRELHEQYF

d_call: TRBD2
clone_size: once
j_call: TRBJ2-1
v_call: TRBV5-1
cdr3_nt: TGCGCCAGCAGCTGGACTAGCGGGAACAATGAGCAGTTCTTC
cdr3_aa: CASSWTSGNNEQFF

d_call: -
clone_size: -
j_call: TRBJ1-2
v_call: TRBV10-3
cdr3_nt: TGTGCCATCGGTACGAACACTAACTATGGCTACACCTTC
cdr3_aa: CAIGTNTNYGYTF

d_call: TRBD2
clone_size: -
j_call: TRBJ2-5
v_call: TRBV5-6
cdr3_nt: TGTGCCAGCAGCCTACTCGGGAGGGCCGAGGAGACCCAGTACTTC
cdr3_aa: CASSLLGRAEETQYF

d_call: -
clone_size: few
j_call: TRBJ1-2
v_call: TRBV27
cdr3_nt: TGTGCCAGCAGTTTGGGAGGGCCTGACTATGGCTACACCTTC
cdr3_aa: CASSLGGPDYGYTF

d_call: -
clone_size: -
j_call: TRBJ2-7
v_call: TRBV7-2
cdr3_nt: TGTGCCAGCAGCATTGGACAGTCCCCACCCGAGCAGTACTTC
cdr3_aa: CASSIGQSPPEQYF

d_call: -
clone_size: -
j_call: TRBJ2-1
v_call: TRBV2
cdr3_nt: TGTGCCAGTAAATCACAGGGCATTACGTCCAATGAGCAGTTCTTC
cdr3_aa: CASKSQGITSNEQFF

d_call: -
clone_size: -
j_call: TRBJ2-1
v_call: TRBV7-2
cdr3_nt: TGTGCCAGCAGCTTAAACACCGGAGAAAACTACAATGAGCAGTTCTTC
cdr3_aa: CASSLNTGENYNEQFF

d_call: -
clone_size: -
j_call: TRBJ2-3
v_call: TRBV7-2
cdr3_nt: TGTGCCAGCAGCCAACTCGGAGGTAAAGCCACAGATACGCAGTATTTT
cdr3_aa: CASSQLGGKATDTQYF

d_call: -
clone_size: few
j_call: TRBJ1-5
v_call: TRBV4-3
cdr3_nt: TGCGCCAGCAGCCCTAACCTCGGGGAACGAGGTCAGCCCCAGCATTTT
cdr3_aa: CASSPNLGERGQPQHF

d_call: -
clone_size: -
j_call: TRBJ2-1
v_call: TRBV19
cdr3_nt: TGTGCCAGTAGTATATTTCGATTGGGTCGGGAATCCTACAATGAGCAGTTCTTC
cdr3_aa: CASSIFRLGRESYNEQFF

d_call: TRBD1
clone_size: -
j_call: TRBJ2-1
v_call: TRBV7-9
cdr3_nt: TGTGCCAGCAGCTTATTGGACAGGGACAATGAGCAGTTCTTC
cdr3_aa: CASSLLDRDNEQFF

d_call: -
clone_size: -
j_call: TRBJ1-1
v_call: TRBV5-1
cdr3_nt: TGCGCCAGCAGCTTCTACCTGAACACTGAAGCTTTCTTT
cdr3_aa: CASSFYLNTEAFF

d_call: -
clone_size: -
j_call: TRBJ1-1
v_call: TRBV7-2
cdr3_nt: TGTGCCAGCAGCTTAGGAGGATTTGAAGCTTTCTTT
cdr3_aa: CASSLGGFEAFF

d_call: -
clone_size: -
j_call: TRBJ2-2
v_call: TRBV10-3
cdr3_nt: TGTGCCATCAGTGCCCCTGATGGAGGGGCGACCGGGGAGCTGTTTTTT
cdr3_aa: CAISAPDGGATGELFF

d_call: -
clone_size: -
j_call: TRBJ2-2
v_call: TRBV4-2
cdr3_nt: TGTGCCAGCAGCCCACATTACAGTACCGGGGAGCTGTTTTTT
cdr3_aa: CASSPHYSTGELFF

d_call: -
clone_size: -
j_call: TRBJ2-4
v_call: TRBV18
cdr3_nt: TGTGCCAGCTCACCGCTACCACTGTGGGACTTGAACATTCAGTACTTC
cdr3_aa: CASSPLPLWDLNIQYF

d_call: TRBD2
clone_size: -
j_call: TRBJ2-7
v_call: TRBV10-3
cdr3_nt: TGTGCCAGCTACCCCGGGACTAGCGTGTACTACGAGCAGTACTTC
cdr3_aa: CASYPGTSVYYEQYF

d_call: TRBD2
clone_size: -
j_call: TRBJ2-5
v_call: TRBV2
cdr3_nt: TGTGCCAGCAGTGAATGGGGACTAATCCAAGAGACCCAGTACTTC
cdr3_aa: CASSEWGLIQETQYF

d_call: TRBD2
clone_size: -
j_call: TRBJ2-1
v_call: TRBV29-1
cdr3_nt: TGCAGCGTTGAAGAGATGACTAGCGGATACAATGAGCAGTTCTTC
cdr3_aa: CSVEEMTSGYNEQFF

d_call: TRBD1
clone_size: -
j_call: TRBJ1-1
v_call: TRBV5-1
cdr3_nt: TGCGCCAGCAGCTTCCAAGACAGGGCTGAAGCTTTCTTT
cdr3_aa: CASSFQDRAEAFF

d_call: -
clone_size: -
j_call: TRBJ2-6
v_call: TRBV6-5
cdr3_nt: TGTGCCAGCAGTTATTCCCTCTCTGGGGCCAACGTCCTGACTTTC
cdr3_aa: CASSYSLSGANVLTF

d_call: -
clone_size: few
j_call: TRBJ1-5
v_call: TRBV28
cdr3_nt: TGTGCCAGCAGTCAGGCTAATCAGCCCCAGCATTTT
cdr3_aa: CASSQANQPQHF